The rows below give T cell receptor beta chains drawn from one sample of a study of blood T cells in healthy people across ages. TCRdb reprocessed the 5' RACE reads with MiXCR, giving one entry per CDR3 protein. In the table there are about 640,000 distinct CDR3 sequences, approximately 50% of which are singletons. What was sequenced was blood. The receptors derive from a man between 60 and 75 years old in good health. Both conserved end residues are part of each CDR3. Fields, in order: D gene, V gene, J gene, clone size, CDR3 protein, CDR3 DNA. D genes are given only for firm matches. For some rows the clone size is stated as once, few or many, or as a class when expanded; others skip it.

D: NA
V: TRBV11-2
J: TRBJ1-1
size: NA
CDR3: CASSLRGSRNTEAFF
DNA: TGTGCCAGCAGCCTAAGGGGAAGCAGGAACACTGAAGCTTTCTTT

D: NA
V: TRBV10-1
J: TRBJ2-3
size: NA
CDR3: CASSEVTGITDTQYF
DNA: TGCGCCAGCAGTGAAGTGACGGGGATCACAGATACGCAGTATTTT

D: TRBD1
V: TRBV6-5
J: TRBJ2-1
size: NA
CDR3: CASSRTGALNNEQFF
DNA: TGTGCCAGCAGTCGGACAGGGGCCCTAAACAATGAGCAGTTCTTC

D: NA
V: TRBV3-1
J: TRBJ1-2
size: NA
CDR3: CASSQGGSGGYTF
DNA: TGTGCCAGCAGCCAAGGGGGGTCTGGAGGCTACACCTTC

D: NA
V: TRBV28
J: TRBJ2-5
size: once
CDR3: CASSLGRFPEETQYF
DNA: TGTGCCAGCAGTTTGGGCAGGTTCCCCGAAGAGACCCAGTACTTC

D: NA
V: TRBV5-1
J: TRBJ2-1
size: NA
CDR3: CASSAGAASNEQFF
DNA: TGCGCCAGCAGCGCAGGGGCCGCAAGCAATGAGCAGTTCTTC

D: TRBD2
V: TRBV10-1
J: TRBJ2-7
size: NA
CDR3: CASASGGESYEQYF
DNA: TGCGCCAGCGCTTCGGGGGGTGAGTCCTACGAGCAGTACTTC

D: TRBD2
V: TRBV6-1
J: TRBJ2-1
size: NA
CDR3: CASRRGTSGVNEQFF
DNA: TGTGCCAGCAGGAGGGGGACTAGCGGGGTCAATGAGCAGTTCTTC

D: TRBD2
V: TRBV7-2
J: TRBJ2-5
size: few
CDR3: CASRAGGVETQYF
DNA: TGTGCCAGCAGAGCGGGGGGGGTCGAGACCCAGTACTTC

D: TRBD2
V: TRBV9
J: TRBJ2-7
size: NA
CDR3: CASGKNPVGGYNEQYF
DNA: TGTGCCAGCGGAAAAAATCCCGTGGGGGGGTATAATGAGCAGTACTTC

D: TRBD1
V: TRBV7-2
J: TRBJ2-4
size: NA
CDR3: CASSVVTGGDLNIQYF
DNA: TGTGCCAGCAGCGTAGTAACAGGGGGAGACTTAAACATTCAGTACTTC

D: TRBD2
V: TRBV11-2
J: TRBJ2-5
size: NA
CDR3: CASSLTTSGGTGTQYF
DNA: TGTGCCAGCAGCCTAACAACTAGCGGGGGGACTGGGACCCAGTACTTC

D: NA
V: TRBV5-1
J: TRBJ2-1
size: once
CDR3: CASSFQSTPQGEQFF
DNA: TGCGCCAGCAGCTTCCAAAGTACACCACAGGGTGAGCAGTTCTTC

D: NA
V: TRBV20-1
J: TRBJ2-3
size: few
CDR3: CSAELADTQYF
DNA: TGCAGTGCTGAGTTGGCTGATACGCAGTATTTT

D: TRBD2
V: TRBV12-3/TRBV12-4
J: TRBJ2-3
size: NA
CDR3: CASILGLAGGSTDTQYF
DNA: TGTGCCAGCATCCTGGGACTAGCGGGGGGGAGCACAGATACGCAGTATTTT

D: NA
V: TRBV12-3/TRBV12-4
J: TRBJ2-3
size: few
CDR3: CASSLSTGFLDTQYF
DNA: TGTGCCAGCAGTTTGAGTACGGGATTTTTAGATACGCAGTATTTT

D: NA
V: TRBV7-9
J: TRBJ2-3
size: NA
CDR3: CTSSLRDPSTDTQYF
DNA: TGTACCAGCAGCTTACGGGACCCGAGCACAGATACGCAGTATTTT

D: NA
V: TRBV29-1
J: TRBJ1-4
size: few
CDR3: CSVANYTNEKLFF
DNA: TGCAGCGTTGCAAACTACACTAATGAAAAACTGTTTTTT

D: TRBD2
V: TRBV27
J: TRBJ2-7
size: NA
CDR3: CASSWGSGSRYEQYF
DNA: TGTGCCAGCAGTTGGGGTAGCGGGAGTCGTTACGAGCAGTACTTC

D: TRBD1
V: TRBV5-1
J: TRBJ2-7
size: NA
CDR3: CASGLNRGREQYF
DNA: TGCGCCAGCGGCCTTAACAGGGGGCGAGAGCAGTACTTC

D: NA
V: TRBV29-1
J: TRBJ2-3
size: NA
CDR3: CSVEDSRMGADTQYF
DNA: TGCAGCGTTGAAGATTCGAGGATGGGGGCGGATACGCAGTATTTT